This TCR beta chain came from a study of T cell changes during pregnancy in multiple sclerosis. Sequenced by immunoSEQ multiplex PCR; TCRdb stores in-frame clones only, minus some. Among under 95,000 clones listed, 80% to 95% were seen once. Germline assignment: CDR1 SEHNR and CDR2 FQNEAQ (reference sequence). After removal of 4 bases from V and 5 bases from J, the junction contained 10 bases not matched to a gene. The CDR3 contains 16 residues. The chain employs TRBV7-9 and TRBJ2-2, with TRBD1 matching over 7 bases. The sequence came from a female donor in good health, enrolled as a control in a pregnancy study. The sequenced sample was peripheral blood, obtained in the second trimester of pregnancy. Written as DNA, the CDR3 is TGTGCCAGCAGCTCCATCGACAGGGTCGAGACCGGGGAGCTGTTTTTT. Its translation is CASSSIDRVETGELFF.